The present T cell receptor (beta chain) was sequenced within a study of regulatory T cells in long-lasting Graves disease. CDR3 regions were amplified by Arm-PCR using iRepertoire HTBI primers to build TCR beta libraries. TCRdb re-derived calls from the multiplex PCR reads in MiXCR, one entry per CDR3 protein. The sample records a few hundred thousand distinct CDR3 sequences, 16% being singletons. In its sample, this clonotype was seen many times. The germline gene is not matched at one end of the junction; a read error may be the cause. The CDR3 runs to 15 residues. Germline V lookup: CDR1 DFQATT, CDR2 SNEGSKA (reference sequence). Time point indicated: newly diagnosed GD, antithyroid drugs for less than 3 months. Extracted RNA from PBMCs served as the source of the TCR library. Peripheral blood, around 10 milliliters of it, was drawn into EDTA tubes. These data also featured in a second study, about T cells in Graves' hyperthyroidism and ophthalmopathy. According to that study: The TCR CDR3 was amplified in a first-round RT-PCR using the HTBI primer set.

The receptor comes from a man aged 40-55 years with Graves disease. The sample in question was peripheral blood mononuclear cells (PBMCs), obtained at new diagnosis, from a patient treated with antithyroid drugs. The V call is TRBV20-1, the J call TRBJ2-1; 13 bases map to TRBD2. The CDR3 loop is CSVPGLAGYYDEQFF. The CDR3 nucleotides are TGCAGTGTTCCGGGACTAGCGGGGTACTACGATGAGCAGTTCTTC.